This is a list of T cell receptor beta chains from one sample in a study of PD-L1 blockade in urothelial cancer. Here immunoSEQ multiplex PCR was the method, and the copy in TCRdb shows in-frame clones only, minus some. The sample yields some 97,000 clones, roughly nine tenths seen once. The sample consisted of PBMCs, taken around atezolizumab (anti-PD-L1) treatment. These TCRs come from an elderly woman with urothelial cancer. CDR3s include the opening cysteine and the closing phenylalanine or tryptophan. D genes are given only for firm matches. Size is stated for part of the rows, as once, few or many counts, or as a class when the clone is expanded.

>TRBV2|.|.|TRBJ1-5
TGTGCCAGCAGGGTTTACATAAACGATCAGCCCCAGCATTTT
CASRVYINDQPQHF
>TRBV7-2|.|TRBD2|TRBJ2-1
TGTGCCAGCAGCCCGCAGACTAGCGGGAGGGGGCATGAGCAGTTCTTC
CASSPQTSGRGHEQFF
>TRBV28|.|.|TRBJ1-5
TGTGCCAGTGTCCGGGATAGCAATCAGCCCCAGCATTTT
CASVRDSNQPQHF
>TRBV11-3|once|TRBD1|TRBJ2-5
TGTGCCAGCAGCCCGCGGACAGGAACACAAGAGACCCAGTACTTC
CASSPRTGTQETQYF
>TRBV19|.|TRBD1|TRBJ2-6
TGTGCCACTAGACAGGGGGCTGCCGGGGCCAACGTCCTGACTTTC
CATRQGAAGANVLTF
>TRBV7-9|.|.|TRBJ1-4
TGTGCCAGCAGCTTAGTGTCGGGATACGGTGAAAAACTGTTTTTT
CASSLVSGYGEKLFF
>TRBV5-1|.|TRBD1|TRBJ1-4
TGCGCCAGCAGCCCCCAACAGGGGGTAGGTGAAAAACTGTTTTTT
CASSPQQGVGEKLFF
>TRBV7-9|.|TRBD2|TRBJ2-1
TGTGCCAGCAGCGAGGGACTAGCGGCACCGGAGCAGTTCTTC
CASSEGLAAPEQFF
>TRBV30|.|TRBD2|TRBJ2-1
TGTGCCTGGAGTGACGCCGGGAGGTACAATGAGCAGTTCTTC
CAWSDAGRYNEQFF
>TRBV2|.|.|TRBJ2-2
TGTGCCAGCAGTGAAGCGCGAGTGGGCGCCGGGGAGCTGTTTTTT
CASSEARVGAGELFF
>TRBV28|.|.|TRBJ1-5
TGTGCCAGCAGTCCCACCTTGGGCGACAGTAGCAATCAGCCCCAGCATTTT
CASSPTLGDSSNQPQHF
>TRBV10-2|.|TRBD1|TRBJ1-2
TGCGCCAGCAGTGATCTTAGAGGACAGGGGGCTCGTGGCTACACCTTC
CASSDLRGQGARGYTF
>TRBV18|.|TRBD1|TRBJ2-5
TGTGCCAGCTCCCCCGACAGGGCTGGGGAGACCCAGTACTTC
CASSPDRAGETQYF
>TRBV19|.|.|TRBJ1-2
TGTGCCAGTAGTCCATGGAGCGGGCCTGAGAATGGCTACACCTTC
CASSPWSGPENGYTF
>TRBV27|.|TRBD1|TRBJ2-2
TGTGCCAGCAGTTTCTCAACAGGGGGCAGCGGGGAGCTGTTTTTT
CASSFSTGGSGELFF
>TRBV4-2|.|.|TRBJ1-5
TGTGCCAGCAGCCAAGATCGGGACACGTATCAGCCCCAGCATTTT
CASSQDRDTYQPQHF
>TRBV5-1|.|TRBD2|TRBJ2-3
TGCGCCAGCAGCTCACCCCTAGCGGGAGTGGCAGATACGCAGTATTTT
CASSSPLAGVADTQYF
>TRBV30|.|.|TRBJ2-2
TGTGCCTGGAGTGTCTCCTATGGGCTGTTTTTT
CAWSVSYGLFF
>TRBV11-2|.|TRBD1|TRBJ1-2
TGTGCCAGCAGCCTCGACAGGGGACGGTTGTCCTATGGCTACACCTTC
CASSLDRGRLSYGYTF
>TRBV9|.|TRBD2|TRBJ2-1
TGTGCCAGCAGCGTGCGGACTAGCGGGAGTTTCAATGAGCAGTTCTTC
CASSVRTSGSFNEQFF
>TRBV5-1|.|TRBD2|TRBJ2-1
TGCGCCAGCAGCTTGGCCACAGCGGGAGGACGGCATGAGCAGTTCTTC
CASSLATAGGRHEQFF
>TRBV5-1|.|TRBD2|TRBJ2-7
TGCGCCAGCAGCTTGGGCGGGAGCTCCTACGAGCAGTACTTC
CASSLGGSSYEQYF
>TRBV28|few|.|TRBJ1-5
TGTGCCAGCAGCCTTTACATACAGCCCCAGCATTTT
CASSLYIQPQHF
>TRBV7-7|.|TRBD2|TRBJ2-2
TGTGCCAGCAGCCCGGGCGGACTAGCGGGAGTAGGGGAGCTGTTTTTT
CASSPGGLAGVGELFF
>TRBV5-1|.|TRBD2|TRBJ2-5
TGCGCCAGCAGCACAACTAGCGGGAGCTACCAAGAGACCCAGTACTTC
CASSTTSGSYQETQYF
>TRBV5-4|.|.|TRBJ2-3
TGTGCCAGCAGTCACAAACAAGAACCCACAGATACGCAGTATTTT
CASSHKQEPTDTQYF
>TRBV30|.|.|TRBJ1-2
TGTGCCTGGAGTGTAAAAGCAGGGGCCTATGGCTACACCTTC
CAWSVKAGAYGYTF
>TRBV2|.|.|TRBJ2-1
TGTGCCAGCAGTGAAGATAATAGCGCCTACAATGAGCAGTTCTTC
CASSEDNSAYNEQFF
>TRBV10-1|.|TRBD2|TRBJ2-7
TGCGCCAGCAGTGTCTCGGGAGGGGCCAACGAGCAGTACTTC
CASSVSGGANEQYF
>TRBV27|.|TRBD1|TRBJ1-5
TGTGCCAGCAGTTTGTATGGAGGAGACAGGGGGCGCCGGAGCAATCAGCCCCAGCATTTT
CASSLYGGDRGRRSNQPQHF
>TRBV7-9|.|TRBD1|TRBJ2-7
TGTGCCAGCAGCCTAGACCGGGACAGTCGGGCCTACGAGCAGTACTTC
CASSLDRDSRAYEQYF